Each of the 3 T cell receptor beta chains below was sequenced from the same sample in a study of OX40 agonist ivuxolimab in advanced cancers. The table came from immunoSEQ multiplex PCR; TCRdb's copy has only in-frame clones and leaves some out. The data show tens of thousands of clones, more than 80% seen once. The sequenced sample was CD4+ or CD8+ T cells sorted from blood, obtained in a trial of the OX40 agonist ivuxolimab. These receptors were taken from an adult with an advanced solid tumor such as melanoma, head and neck, liver or kidney cancer.

Remarks on this clone: Different DNA sequences within this sample yield the same CDR3. V usage is TRBV5-1 and J usage is TRBJ2-3; no definite D call. The CDR3 has 12 residues. V lost 1 base and J 0 bases, leaving 0 bases between the germline ends. The germline V gene has CDR1 SGHRS and CDR2 YFSETQ. This CDR3 reads CASSLSTDTQYF. CDR3 sequence (DNA): TGCGCCAGCAGCTTGAGCACAGATACGCAGTATTTT.

This sequence joins TRBV28 and TRBJ1-2; 7 nucleotides match TRBD1. The germline V gene has CDR1 MDHEN and CDR2 SYDVKM. CDR3 length: 12 residues. With V trimmed by 6 bases and J by 8 bases, 6 bases remained unmatched. The CDR3 sequence is CASSTGDGGYTF. CDR3 DNA sequence: TGTGCCAGCAGCACAGGGGATGGGGGCTACACCTTC.

This clone was counted a single time. The gene calls are TRBV6-5 and TRBJ1-6; tentative D call: TRBD1 (5 bases). The germline CDR1 and CDR2 sequences are MNHEY and SVGAGI. V was shortened by 6 bases and J by 6 bases, with 15 bases between the two germline ends. This CDR3 has 15 amino acids. This CDR3 is CASSRQPHTNSPLHF. CDR3 DNA: TGTGCCAGCAGCCGACAGCCTCATACTAATTCACCCCTCCACTTT.